This T cell receptor (beta chain) was captured in a study of blood T cells in healthy people across ages. This clonotype was seen ten or more times. This CDR3 comprises 13 residues. Germline CDR1 reads ENHRY; CDR2 reads SYGVKD. V lost 4 bases to trimming and J lost 2 bases, with 9 bases between them. Alongside a J-beta primer mix, a sample-barcoded 5' primer served in a second PCR lasting roughly 7 to 11 cycles. TCRdb independently ran MiXCR on the 5' RACE reads; one entry per CDR3 protein. The profile covers fewer than 900,000 distinct CDR3 sequences, with around 36% appearing a single time and roughly 13% taken by the ten largest. Samples had at least 6.5 million PBMCs isolated from them.

The chain couples TRBV10-3 to TRBJ2-7; D perhaps matches TRBD1 (6 bases). The TCR originated in a man younger than 30 in good health. Sequenced: blood. The DNA of the CDR3 is TGTGCCATCAGTGGGGGACAAACCTACGAGCAGTACTTC. The encoded protein is CAISGGQTYEQYF.